This T cell receptor (beta chain) comes out of a study of Graves' ophthalmopathy and Graves' hyperthyroidism. Study results and limitations: Both a roughly 64% sensitivity and an approximately 72% specificity characterized the model's predictions of ophthalmopathy progression.

As the template, RNA transcripts were used to amplify TCR beta CDR3 regions. Second-round multiplex PCR followed a first-round RT-PCR using HTBI primers. TCRdb processed the multiplex PCR reads anew with MiXCR; each CDR3 protein has one entry. This table holds 340,000 or so distinct CDR3 sequences, 17% found once. Moderate-to-severe activity, with CAS ≥3, NOSPECS ≥4 and duration under 3 months, characterized the donors with ophthalmopathy. Pregnant or lactating patients and those with other autoimmune diseases or uncontrolled infections were excluded. This clonotype was observed at least ten times. Its antigen is still unknown. V was cut by 0 bases and J by 5 bases, with 13 bases left in between. This CDR3 has 15 amino acids. Germline loops: CDR1 DFQATT, CDR2 SNEGSKA (reference sequence).

This clonotype was obtained from an adult man with Graves' ophthalmopathy. The sequenced sample consisted of peripheral blood. V is TRBV20-1 and J is TRBJ2-2, with D perhaps matching TRBD1 (6 bases). CDR3 coding DNA: TGCAGTGCTAGAGATACGGCAGGGGATACCGGGGAGCTGTTTTTT. Its translation: CSARDTAGDTGELFF.